This entry lists 23 T cell receptor beta chains sequenced from one sample in a study of cytomegalovirus exposure and HLA in healthy donors. 60 Vbeta and 13 Jbeta primers were used in PCR. The table came from immunoSEQ multiplex PCR; TCRdb's copy has only in-frame clones and leaves some out. The sample lists around 100,000 clones, about three quarters occurring once. The sequencing sample was made of PBMCs. These receptors were collected from a female donor in good health and CMV-seropositive.

J is TRBJ2-3 and V is TRBV10-2, with 13 bases that match TRBD2. The CDR3 extends over 16 amino acids. The V gene's germline CDR1 is WSHSY and CDR2 SAAADI. V trimming: 6 bases; J trimming: 1 base; junction bases outside the gene matches: 4. CDR3 coding DNA: TGCGCCAGCAGCCGAGGGACTAGCGGGGGCACAGATACGCAGTATTTT. It codes for CASSRGTSGGTDTQYF.

The V gene is TRBV5-1, the J gene TRBJ2-5; 11 positions match TRBD1. The CDR3 has 15 amino acids. V shed 4 bases and J 3 bases; nucleotides not matched to a gene: 5. CDR1 SGHRS and CDR2 YFSETQ come from the germline V gene. Here the CDR3 DNA reads TGCGCCAGCAGCCGTAGGACAGGGGGCGAAGAGACCCAGTACTTC. This sequence encodes CASSRRTGGEETQYF.

The genes are TRBV7-2 and TRBJ2-2; D perhaps matches TRBD1 (6 bases). V was cut by 2 bases and J by 2 bases, with 9 bases left in between. Germline loops: CDR1 SGHTA, CDR2 FQGNSA. There are 15 residues in the CDR3. The CDR3 here is CASSLQGRNTGELFF. The CDR3, as DNA: TGTGCCAGCAGCTTACAGGGGCGAAACACCGGGGAGCTGTTTTTT.

This clone was recorded once. The chain links TRBV28 to TRBJ1-6; unclear D gene. This CDR3 is built from 12 residues. Trimming stripped 5 bases from V and 9 bases from J, with 8 bases between. Germline CDR1 reads MDHEN; CDR2 reads SYDVKM. The CDR3 DNA sequence: TGTGCCAGCAGTCCCTCCGGTTCACCCCTCCACTTT. This sequence encodes CASSPSGSPLHF.

This clone was detected a few times. The V gene is TRBV27, the J gene TRBJ1-2, with D hard to call. V was cut by 5 bases and J by 1 base, with 8 bases left in between. The CDR3 has 13 residues. Germline CDR1 and CDR2: MNHEY and SMNVEV (reference sequence). CDR3 protein: CASSTGDNYGYTF. Here the CDR3 DNA reads TGTGCCAGCAGTACCGGGGATAACTATGGCTACACCTTC.

This sequence joins TRBV2 and TRBJ1-2; D gene unclear. V was shortened by 4 bases and J by 5 bases, with 11 bases between the two germline ends. The CDR3 has 13 residues. CDR1 is SNHLY and CDR2 is FYNNEI in the germline V gene. CDR3 nucleotides: TGTGCCAGCAGTGGAGAAAAAGAGTATGGCTACACCTTC. Translation gives CASSGEKEYGYTF.

The gene calls are TRBV11-3 and TRBJ2-7; 8 bases are shared with TRBD1. This CDR3 is 13 amino acids long. With V trimmed by 5 bases and J by 3 bases, 3 bases remained unmatched. Per germline, CDR1 SGHNT and CDR2 YENEEA. The CDR3 region has the DNA TGTGCCAGCAGCCCGGACAGGGACTACGAGCAGTACTTC. It yields the protein CASSPDRDYEQYF.

The chain combines TRBV6-5 with TRBJ1-1; TRBD1 agrees at 7 bases. V trimming: 3 bases; J trimming: 6 bases; junction bases outside the gene matches: 4. The CDR3 is 13 residues long. Germline V gene data show CDR1 as MNHEY and CDR2 as SVGAGI. CDR3 in amino acids: CASSYYRGAEAFF. CDR3 DNA: TGTGCCAGCAGTTATTACAGGGGCGCTGAAGCTTTCTTT.

The chain carries TRBV13 and TRBJ2-7; possible D gene TRBD2, 5 bases. The CDR3 contains 13 residues. V was pared by 1 base and J by 9 bases, with 13 bases between. The germline V gene encodes CDR1 PRHDT and CDR2 FYEKMQ (reference sequence). The CDR3 DNA sequence: TGTGCCAGCAGCTTAGCGGGATCTTGGGGGCAGTACTTC. This translates into CASSLAGSWGQYF. The variable domain in full, with the rest retrieved from reference TRBV13 and TRBJ2-7, is AAGVIQSPRHLIKEKRETATLKCYPIPRHDTVYWYQQGPGQDPQFLISFYEKMQSDKGSIPDRFSAQQFSDYHSELNMSSLELGDSALYFCASSLAGSWGQYFGPGTRLTVT.

As concerns this clone: The junction and the germline gene differ at one end; a read error may be behind it. The same CDR3 arises from other DNA sequences in this sample as well. CDR3 DNA: TGTGCCAGCAGTGTGAGGGTATCGGCAGGCCACGACTTC. Protein sequence: CASSVRVSAGHDF. The V call is TRBV6-1, the J call TRBJ2-5; the D gene is possibly TRBD2 (5 bases). In germline, CDR1 is MNHNS, CDR2 SASEGT. CDR3 length: 13 amino acids.

The gene calls are TRBV4-1 and TRBJ2-5, with a weak D call TRBD1 (5 bases). CDR1 is MGHRA, CDR2 YSYEKL, per germline. The CDR3 totals 19 residues. V shed 1 base and J shed 4 bases, with 25 bases lying between them. In nucleotides, the CDR3 is TGCGCCAGCAGCCAAGTCCCAGTGGAGTCAGGGCGAGTGAGAGAGACCCAGTACTTC. Translating gives CASSQVPVESGRVRETQYF.

J is TRBJ2-1 and V is TRBV7-9; 9 bases match TRBD2. CDR3 length equals 17 residues. Trimming removed 1 base from V and 9 bases from J; junction bases left unmatched: 13. The germline CDR1 and CDR2 sequences are SEHNR and FQNEAQ (reference sequence). DNA for the CDR3: TGTGCCAGCAGCTTAGAGTCTAGCGGGAAGTCATATGGTGAGCAGTTCTTC. This encodes CASSLESSGKSYGEQFF.

This rearrangement joins TRBV6-5 to TRBJ2-5; 13 nucleotides match TRBD2. There are 15 residues in the CDR3. The V gene end was trimmed by 8 bases and the J gene end by 6 bases; junction bases not matched to a gene: 9. Germline V CDR1 and CDR2: MNHEY, SVGAGI. CDR3 sequence reads: CASSSTSGRGKTQYF. As DNA, the CDR3 is TGTGCCAGCTCCTCCACTAGCGGGAGGGGGAAGACCCAGTACTTC.

V usage is TRBV15 and J usage is TRBJ2-7; possibly TRBD1 for D (6 bases). V shed 5 bases and J shed 1 base, with 12 bases lying between them. This CDR3 comprises 14 residues. Per germline, CDR1 LNHNV and CDR2 YYDKDF (reference sequence). CDR3 in amino acids: CATSRRDISYEQYF. In nucleotides, the CDR3 is TGTGCCACCAGCCGACGGGACATTTCCTACGAGCAGTACTTC.

The chain combines TRBV28 with TRBJ2-1; D not certain. This CDR3 spans 13 amino acids. The V end was cut by 7 bases, the J end by 5 bases, with 12 bases between. Per the germline V gene, CDR1 is MDHEN and CDR2 is SYDVKM. The DNA for the CDR3 is TGTGCCAGCACCCTTAGTGTTGACAATGAGCAGTTCTTC. Translated: CASTLSVDNEQFF.

The V gene is TRBV30, the J gene TRBJ2-3; 8 nucleotides agree with TRBD2. Germline lookup yields CDR1 GTSNPN and CDR2 SVGIG (reference sequence). CDR3 length equals 14 residues. V lost 2 bases to trimming and J lost 9 bases; unmatched junction nucleotides: 10. CDR3 in DNA: TGTGCCTGGAGTTTGGCGGGAGGCCCGGGAACGCAGTATTTT. This translates into CAWSLAGGPGTQYF.

The genes are TRBV6-1 and TRBJ1-2, with D unresolved. V was shortened by 2 bases and J by 0 bases, with 7 bases between the two germline ends. Germline V gene data show CDR1 as MNHNS and CDR2 as SASEGT. The CDR3 has 14 amino acids. This CDR3 is CASSEPRANYGYTF. For the CDR3, the DNA is TGTGCCAGCAGTGAACCCCGGGCTAACTATGGCTACACCTTC.

The table lists this clone with a count of one. V and J are TRBV6-5 and TRBJ2-4; D is unclear. Per the germline V gene, CDR1 is MNHEY and CDR2 is SVGAGI. This CDR3 spans 14 amino acids. The V end was cut by 5 bases, the J end by 0 bases, with 8 bases between. Here the CDR3 reads CASSKELAKNIQYF. The CDR3 region has the DNA TGTGCCAGCAGTAAGGAGCTAGCCAAAAACATTCAGTACTTC.

DNA of the CDR3: TGTGCCAGCAGTGAAGCGGTAATAGCGGGGAACACCGGGGAGCTGTTTTTT. Its translation is CASSEAVIAGNTGELFF. The chain joins TRBV6-1 to TRBJ2-2; 7 nucleotides match TRBD2. V lost 0 bases to trimming and J lost 1 base; unmatched junction nucleotides: 5. CDR1 MNHNS and CDR2 SASEGT come from the germline V gene. The CDR3 loop spans 17 amino acids.

This chain joins TRBV5-1 and TRBJ2-1, with 11 nucleotides matching TRBD1. There are 17 residues in the CDR3. Germline CDR1 reads SGHRS; CDR2 reads YFSETQ. The junction had 3 bases not matched to a gene; V was cut back by 0 bases and J by 1 base. The CDR3 loop reads CASSLVGTGGSYNEQFF. In nucleotides, the CDR3 is TGCGCCAGCAGCTTGGTCGGGACAGGGGGATCCTACAATGAGCAGTTCTTC.

V usage is TRBV4-1 and J usage is TRBJ1-2, with D perhaps matching TRBD1 (6 bases). The V gene's germline CDR1 is MGHRA and CDR2 YSYEKL. The CDR3 is 19 residues long. The V end was cut by 4 bases, the J end by 4 bases, with 28 bases between. The CDR3 loop is CASSLLQGIRGRLVYGYTF. The CDR3 DNA reads TGCGCCAGCAGCCTCCTACAGGGAATTAGAGGGCGGCTCGTCTATGGCTACACCTTC.

The CDR3 reads CAWSVGGRSTDTQYF. CDR3 nucleotides: TGTGCCTGGAGTGTAGGGGGCCGGAGCACAGATACGCAGTATTTT. V usage is TRBV30 and J usage is TRBJ2-3; TRBD1 agrees at 7 bases. With 0 bases clipped from V and 0 bases from J, the junction kept 3 bases outside the gene matches. The CDR3 has 15 residues. Germline loops: CDR1 GTSNPN, CDR2 SVGIG (reference sequence).

This sequence joins TRBV5-4 and TRBJ2-7; 8 bases align to TRBD2. The CDR3 covers 14 residues. Germline V CDR1 and CDR2: SGHNT, YYREEE (reference sequence). V was pared by 1 base and J by 3 bases, with 3 bases of the junction left unmatched. Here the CDR3 reads CASSLTSGNYEQYF. The CDR3 DNA reads TGTGCCAGCAGCTTGACTAGCGGAAACTACGAGCAGTACTTC.